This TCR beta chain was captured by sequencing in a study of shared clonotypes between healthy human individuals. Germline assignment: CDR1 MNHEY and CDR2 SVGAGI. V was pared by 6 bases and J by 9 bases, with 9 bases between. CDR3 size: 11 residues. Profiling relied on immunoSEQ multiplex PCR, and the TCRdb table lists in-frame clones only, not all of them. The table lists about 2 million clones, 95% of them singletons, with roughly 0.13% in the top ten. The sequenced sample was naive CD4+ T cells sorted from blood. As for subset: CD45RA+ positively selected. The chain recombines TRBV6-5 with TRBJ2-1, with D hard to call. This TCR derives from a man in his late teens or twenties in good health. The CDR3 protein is CASRSPLEQFF. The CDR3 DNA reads TGTGCCAGCAGAAGTCCCCTTGAGCAGTTCTTC.